The rows below give T cell receptor beta chains drawn from one sample of a study of siplizumab effects on memory and regulatory T cells. The protocol was immunoSEQ multiplex PCR, while the TCRdb copy is restricted to in-frame clones and leaves out a portion. The table shows some 96,000 clones, with about 94% occurring only once. The specimen was non-Treg CD4+ T cells sorted from blood. Receptors originate from a human donor in good health. Both conserved end residues are part of each CDR3. The D gene is left open where the match is weak. Rows give clone size only sometimes, using once, few, many, or a class for an expanded clone.

cdr3_length: 16
v_call: TRBV25-1
clone_size: .
j_call: TRBJ2-3
d_call: .
cdr3_aa: CASSRSRESYTDTQYF
cdr3_nt: TGTGCCAGCTCTAGGTCGCGGGAAAGTTACACAGATACGCAGTATTTT

cdr3_length: 15
v_call: TRBV10-3
clone_size: .
j_call: TRBJ2-2
d_call: .
cdr3_aa: CAISARTANTGELFF
cdr3_nt: TGTGCCATCAGTGCGAGGACAGCGAACACCGGGGAGCTGTTTTTT

cdr3_length: 19
v_call: TRBV9
clone_size: once
j_call: TRBJ2-1
d_call: TRBD2
cdr3_aa: CASSVGVAGGLRSYNEQFF
cdr3_nt: TGTGCCAGCAGCGTAGGGGTAGCGGGAGGGCTAAGGTCCTACAATGAGCAGTTCTTC

cdr3_length: 13
v_call: TRBV4-1
clone_size: .
j_call: TRBJ2-3
d_call: .
cdr3_aa: CASSTRGMDTQYF
cdr3_nt: TGCGCCAGCAGCACTAGGGGGATGGATACGCAGTATTTT

cdr3_length: 14
v_call: TRBV19
clone_size: few
j_call: TRBJ1-1
d_call: TRBD1
cdr3_aa: CASKQGYSNTEAFF
cdr3_nt: TGTGCCAGTAAACAGGGGTATTCGAACACTGAAGCTTTCTTT

cdr3_length: 15
v_call: TRBV7-8
clone_size: .
j_call: TRBJ2-1
d_call: TRBD2
cdr3_aa: CASSSGGGSYNEQFF
cdr3_nt: TGTGCCAGCAGCTCGGGCGGGGGCTCCTACAATGAGCAGTTCTTC

cdr3_length: 12
v_call: TRBV19
clone_size: .
j_call: TRBJ2-5
d_call: .
cdr3_aa: CASSIRQETQYF
cdr3_nt: TGTGCCAGTAGTATTCGTCAAGAGACCCAGTACTTC

cdr3_length: 15
v_call: TRBV25-1
clone_size: .
j_call: TRBJ2-2
d_call: .
cdr3_aa: CASSESGVLPGELFF
cdr3_nt: TGTGCCAGCAGTGAATCTGGGGTTCTACCCGGGGAGCTGTTTTTT

cdr3_length: 13
v_call: TRBV7-9
clone_size: .
j_call: TRBJ1-3
d_call: .
cdr3_aa: CASSLDSGNTIYF
cdr3_nt: TGTGCCAGCAGCTTAGATTCTGGAAACACCATATATTTT

cdr3_length: 15
v_call: TRBV6-1
clone_size: .
j_call: TRBJ1-4
d_call: .
cdr3_aa: CASSLFGLHNEKLFF
cdr3_nt: TGTGCCAGCAGTTTATTTGGACTTCATAATGAAAAACTGTTTTTT

cdr3_length: 17
v_call: TRBV27
clone_size: .
j_call: TRBJ2-4
d_call: .
cdr3_aa: CASSPIREKGDKNIQYF
cdr3_nt: TGTGCCAGCAGTCCAATACGGGAGAAGGGAGACAAAAACATTCAGTACTTC

cdr3_length: 14
v_call: TRBV19
clone_size: once
j_call: TRBJ2-1
d_call: TRBD2
cdr3_aa: CASSLAGAVDEQFF
cdr3_nt: TGTGCCAGTAGCTTAGCGGGAGCGGTCGATGAGCAGTTCTTC

cdr3_length: 13
v_call: TRBV5-1
clone_size: .
j_call: TRBJ2-5
d_call: .
cdr3_aa: CASSLPTQETQYF
cdr3_nt: TGCGCCAGCAGCTTACCAACTCAAGAGACCCAGTACTTC

cdr3_length: 9
v_call: TRBV29-1
clone_size: .
j_call: TRBJ2-1
d_call: .
cdr3_aa: CSVEDSGIF
cdr3_nt: TGCAGCGTTGAAGATTCCGGGATCTTC

cdr3_length: 13
v_call: TRBV18
clone_size: .
j_call: TRBJ2-7
d_call: TRBD1
cdr3_aa: CASSPGQDYEQYF
cdr3_nt: TGTGCCAGCTCACCGGGACAGGACTACGAGCAGTACTTC

cdr3_length: 12
v_call: TRBV28
clone_size: .
j_call: TRBJ2-5
d_call: .
cdr3_aa: CASSFVGETQYF
cdr3_nt: TGTGCCAGCAGTTTTGTGGGAGAGACCCAGTACTTC

cdr3_length: 11
v_call: TRBV20-1
clone_size: once
j_call: TRBJ2-3
d_call: .
cdr3_aa: CSASLSDTQYF
cdr3_nt: TGCAGTGCTAGTCTTTCAGATACGCAGTATTTT

cdr3_length: 17
v_call: TRBV5-4
clone_size: .
j_call: TRBJ2-3
d_call: .
cdr3_aa: CASSLTFRRLVSDTQYF
cdr3_nt: TGTGCCAGCAGCTTGACTTTCCGCAGACTAGTATCTGATACGCAGTATTTT

cdr3_length: 15
v_call: TRBV6-6
clone_size: .
j_call: TRBJ2-5
d_call: .
cdr3_aa: CASSPGRSLGETQYF
cdr3_nt: TGTGCCAGCAGTCCCGGCAGGTCGCTTGGGGAGACCCAGTACTTC

cdr3_length: 15
v_call: TRBV28
clone_size: .
j_call: TRBJ1-4
d_call: TRBD1
cdr3_aa: CASSNGQGRYEKLFF
cdr3_nt: TGTGCCAGCAGTAACGGACAGGGTCGATATGAAAAACTGTTTTTT

cdr3_length: 14
v_call: TRBV10-1
clone_size: .
j_call: TRBJ2-3
d_call: .
cdr3_aa: CASSEGGVTDTQYF
cdr3_nt: TGCGCCAGCAGTGAAGGTGGAGTCACAGATACGCAGTATTTT

cdr3_length: 14
v_call: TRBV7-2
clone_size: .
j_call: TRBJ2-3
d_call: .
cdr3_aa: CASSLGLASDTQYF
cdr3_nt: TGTGCCAGCAGCTTGGGGCTAGCGTCAGATACGCAGTATTTT

cdr3_length: 13
v_call: TRBV11-1
clone_size: .
j_call: TRBJ1-2
d_call: TRBD1
cdr3_aa: CASRTGSLNGYTF
cdr3_nt: TGTGCCAGCCGGACAGGGTCCTTGAATGGCTACACCTTC

cdr3_length: 13
v_call: TRBV9
clone_size: .
j_call: TRBJ1-2
d_call: TRBD1
cdr3_aa: CASSPRTGVGYTF
cdr3_nt: TGTGCCAGCAGCCCGAGGACAGGGGTGGGCTACACCTTC

cdr3_length: 14
v_call: TRBV19
clone_size: .
j_call: TRBJ1-3
d_call: .
cdr3_aa: CASSLRTSGNTIYF
cdr3_nt: TGTGCCAGTAGTCTCAGGACCTCTGGAAACACCATATATTTT

cdr3_length: 14
v_call: TRBV7-9
clone_size: .
j_call: TRBJ1-4
d_call: .
cdr3_aa: CASSEGQGHEKLFF
cdr3_nt: TGTGCCAGCAGCGAGGGGCAGGGCCATGAAAAACTGTTTTTT

cdr3_length: 13
v_call: TRBV5-6
clone_size: .
j_call: TRBJ2-1
d_call: .
cdr3_aa: CASSPQTSSEQFF
cdr3_nt: TGTGCCAGCAGCCCCCAGACTAGTTCTGAGCAGTTCTTC

cdr3_length: 13
v_call: TRBV19
clone_size: .
j_call: TRBJ2-1
d_call: .
cdr3_aa: CASSIKRNSEQFF
cdr3_nt: TGTGCCAGTAGTATAAAACGTAATTCTGAGCAGTTCTTC

cdr3_length: 15
v_call: TRBV27
clone_size: .
j_call: TRBJ2-3
d_call: TRBD1
cdr3_aa: CASTLITGGADTQYF
cdr3_nt: TGTGCCAGCACCCTGATCACAGGGGGCGCAGATACGCAGTATTTT

cdr3_length: 15
v_call: TRBV19
clone_size: .
j_call: TRBJ1-3
d_call: .
cdr3_aa: CATQFRGLSGNTIYF
cdr3_nt: TGTGCCACTCAATTCCGGGGCCTCTCTGGAAACACCATATATTTT

cdr3_length: 13
v_call: TRBV6-5
clone_size: .
j_call: TRBJ1-2
d_call: .
cdr3_aa: CASSDYLRYGYTF
cdr3_nt: TGTGCCAGCAGCGATTATCTACGTTATGGCTACACCTTC

cdr3_length: 15
v_call: TRBV5-4
clone_size: .
j_call: TRBJ1-4
d_call: .
cdr3_aa: CASSFIRGGNEKLFF
cdr3_nt: TGTGCCAGCAGCTTTATCCGCGGGGGGAATGAAAAACTGTTTTTT

cdr3_length: 16
v_call: TRBV5-4
clone_size: .
j_call: TRBJ2-1
d_call: TRBD2
cdr3_aa: CASSLSPSGRQNEQFF
cdr3_nt: TGTGCCAGCAGCTTGTCCCCCAGCGGGAGGCAAAATGAGCAGTTCTTC

cdr3_length: 15
v_call: TRBV27
clone_size: once
j_call: TRBJ1-5
d_call: TRBD1
cdr3_aa: CASSTARGPNQPQHF
cdr3_nt: TGTGCCAGCAGTACCGCCAGGGGGCCCAATCAGCCCCAGCATTTT

cdr3_length: 14
v_call: TRBV28
clone_size: .
j_call: TRBJ1-1
d_call: .
cdr3_aa: CASTQNGGGTEAFF
cdr3_nt: TGTGCCAGCACCCAAAACGGAGGTGGCACTGAAGCTTTCTTT

cdr3_length: 14
v_call: TRBV11-2
clone_size: .
j_call: TRBJ2-3
d_call: .
cdr3_aa: CASSKRALTDTQYF
cdr3_nt: TGTGCCAGCAGTAAGCGGGCCCTCACAGATACGCAGTATTTT

cdr3_length: 15
v_call: TRBV19
clone_size: once
j_call: TRBJ2-2
d_call: .
cdr3_aa: CASSSRPGVSGELFF
cdr3_nt: TGTGCCAGTAGTTCCCGCCCGGGGGTGTCCGGGGAGCTGTTTTTT

cdr3_length: 11
v_call: TRBV6-5
clone_size: .
j_call: TRBJ2-3
d_call: .
cdr3_aa: CASRNTDTQYF
cdr3_nt: TGTGCCAGCAGGAACACAGATACGCAGTATTTT

cdr3_length: 16
v_call: TRBV5-4
clone_size: .
j_call: TRBJ2-6
d_call: .
cdr3_aa: CASSQIYSSGANVLTF
cdr3_nt: TGTGCCAGCAGCCAGATATACAGCTCTGGGGCCAACGTCCTGACTTTC

cdr3_length: 15
v_call: TRBV27
clone_size: .
j_call: TRBJ2-1
d_call: TRBD2
cdr3_aa: CASSYGAGGPYEQFF
cdr3_nt: TGTGCCAGCAGTTACGGAGCGGGAGGGCCCTATGAGCAGTTCTTC

cdr3_length: 14
v_call: TRBV6-6
clone_size: .
j_call: TRBJ2-1
d_call: .
cdr3_aa: CASGGRGQYNEQFF
cdr3_nt: TGTGCCAGTGGGGGGCGGGGCCAGTACAATGAGCAGTTCTTC

cdr3_length: 13
v_call: TRBV11-2
clone_size: .
j_call: TRBJ1-4
d_call: .
cdr3_aa: CASSLGGREKLFF
cdr3_nt: TGTGCCAGCAGCTTAGGGGGCCGTGAAAAACTGTTTTTT

cdr3_length: 15
v_call: TRBV11-2
clone_size: .
j_call: TRBJ1-2
d_call: .
cdr3_aa: CASSSGEPTNYGYTF
cdr3_nt: TGTGCCAGCAGCTCCGGAGAGCCTACTAACTATGGCTACACCTTC

cdr3_length: 13
v_call: TRBV9
clone_size: .
j_call: TRBJ2-1
d_call: .
cdr3_aa: CASSVDGDNEQFF
cdr3_nt: TGTGCCAGCAGCGTAGACGGTGACAATGAGCAGTTCTTC

cdr3_length: 12
v_call: TRBV6-1
clone_size: .
j_call: TRBJ2-2
d_call: .
cdr3_aa: CASSVLMGELFF
cdr3_nt: TGTGCCAGCAGTGTGCTTATGGGGGAGCTGTTTTTT

cdr3_length: 14
v_call: TRBV29-1
clone_size: .
j_call: TRBJ2-3
d_call: TRBD1
cdr3_aa: CSARDRGVTDTQYF
cdr3_nt: TGCAGCGCTCGGGACAGGGGGGTCACAGATACGCAGTATTTT

cdr3_length: 15
v_call: TRBV4-1
clone_size: .
j_call: TRBJ1-4
d_call: TRBD1
cdr3_aa: CASSQQDRTNEKLFF
cdr3_nt: TGCGCCAGCAGCCAGCAGGACAGGACTAATGAAAAACTGTTTTTT

cdr3_length: 12
v_call: TRBV5-1
clone_size: few
j_call: TRBJ1-2
d_call: .
cdr3_aa: CASSSTRSGYTF
cdr3_nt: TGCGCCAGCAGCTCGACCCGGAGTGGCTACACCTTC